The present entry profiles one TCR beta chain with its context. This entry belongs to a study of blood T cell repertoires in COVID-19. In the study's own analysis: For nucleated cells, counts were estimated from reference gene primer amplification. Using immunoSEQ multiplex PCR, the repertoire was profiled, and TCRdb retains in-frame clones only, with some absent. V, J and clone size reflect that table, while D and trimming were determined from the DNA. The data hold about 200,000 clones, with roughly 89% observed a single time. The CDR3 covers 17 residues. The chain employs TRBV21-1 and TRBJ2-5; TRBD2, the table's D call, lacks a check against the DNA. TRBV21-1 is a pseudogene segment. Sequencing was done on a sample of peripheral blood. The receptor was derived from a man between 60 and 75 years old who had recovered from COVID-19. CDR3 sequence reads: CASSKEIQAEGQETQYF. In nucleotides, the CDR3 is TGTGCCAGCAGCAAAGAAATCCAAGCGGAGGGCCAAGAGACCCAGTACTTC.